A selection of T cell receptor beta chains follows, all from one sample in a study of blood T cell repertoires in COVID-19. Assay: immunoSEQ multiplex PCR; the TCRdb copy retains only in-frame clones and omits some. In the table there are 130,000 to 150,000 clones, roughly 87% of which are singletons. The sequenced material came from peripheral blood. The source of these receptors is a human donor in a cohort sampled during active COVID-19. Both conserved end residues are part of each CDR3. The D gene is left open where the match is weak. Where a row states a size, it is once, few, many or the class of an expanded clone; other rows omit it.

abundance	j_gene	d_gene	v_gene	CDR3aa
-	TRBJ1-6	TRBD1	TRBV5-1	CASTTRDRGSPLHF
-	TRBJ2-3	TRBD2	TRBV7-2	CASSLGSGGFGNTQYF
-	TRBJ1-1	-	TRBV3-1/TRBV3-2	CASSQDSRELDTEAFF
-	TRBJ1-2	-	TRBV20-1	CSARGRWSTF
-	TRBJ1-2	-	TRBV18	CASSPQSGGYTF
-	TRBJ2-3	TRBD2	TRBV11-2	CATQASGTDTQYF
-	TRBJ1-2	TRBD1	TRBV11-2	CASSSVQGPSNYGYTF
-	TRBJ1-4	-	TRBV5-1	CASSIETGRVSEKLFF
-	TRBJ2-5	TRBD2	TRBV7-7	CASSYRLAGGRETQYF
-	TRBJ2-5	TRBD2	TRBV20-1	CSASGLAGGRETQYF
few	TRBJ2-5	-	TRBV9	CASSYGGSPQETQYF
-	TRBJ1-5	TRBD1	TRBV11-2	CASSPSGGNQPQHF
-	TRBJ1-5	-	TRBV5-8	CASSPYNQPQHF
-	TRBJ2-3	TRBD1	TRBV10-3	CAISGTGTTDTQYF
-	TRBJ2-7	TRBD2	TRBV27	CASSLWLAGGPYEQYF
once	TRBJ2-3	TRBD1	TRBV6-5	CASQTGLTDTQYF
-	TRBJ1-1	-	TRBV5-1	CASSTGGNTEAFF
-	TRBJ1-2	-	TRBV7-2	CASSLVTGANSYYGYTF
-	TRBJ1-4	TRBD1	TRBV30	CAWNEDRGYEKLFF
-	TRBJ2-7	-	TRBV5-6	CASSSGAGGGEQYF
-	TRBJ2-1	TRBD2	TRBV9	CASSVGSGGASEQFF
few	TRBJ1-2	-	TRBV20-1	CSGPSHSGYTF
once	TRBJ2-3	TRBD1	TRBV4-1	CASSPPDRGSDTQYF
-	TRBJ2-1	TRBD2	TRBV29-1	CSVDTSGGAYEQFF
-	TRBJ1-2	TRBD1	TRBV12-3/TRBV12-4	CASTSDRDGYTF
-	TRBJ1-6	TRBD1	TRBV13	CASSSGQGISYNSPLHF
-	TRBJ2-2	TRBD2	TRBV5-1	CASSASGVAGTGELFF
-	TRBJ2-3	-	TRBV5-6	CASSPTSTDTQYF
-	TRBJ2-7	-	TRBV5-1	CASSLMGASHEQYF
-	TRBJ2-2	TRBD2	TRBV29-1	CSVEEARGGPTGELFF
-	TRBJ1-6	TRBD1	TRBV7-2	CASSLTTGNNSPLHF
few	TRBJ1-6	-	TRBV4-2	CASSQDSGRRDSPLHF
-	TRBJ1-2	TRBD1	TRBV5-3	CARSLVDSRGHLRNYGYTF
-	TRBJ1-1	TRBD1	TRBV19	CASSIRGRGDTEAFF
-	TRBJ1-3	-	TRBV2	CASNIRTANSGNTIYF
-	TRBJ2-1	TRBD2	TRBV7-2	CASSRLSGGPNEQFF
-	TRBJ2-7	-	TRBV5-1	CASSLTGSLSYEQYF